This T cell receptor (beta chain) originates from a study of shared T cell receptors in the human thymus. Here immunoSEQ multiplex PCR was the method, and the copy in TCRdb shows in-frame clones only, minus some. Of approximately 730,000 clones listed, approximately 85% were seen once; the top ten hold around 0.0094%. This clone was observed a single time. Trimming took 6 bases from V and 7 from J, leaving 12 bases between them. Germline assignment: CDR1 MDHEN and CDR2 SYDVKM. The CDR3 covers 12 residues. The data were also submitted as part of a second study, on human thymus T cells. Per that paper: Each of the donors was a healthy Finnish infant who was undergoing open corrective cardiac surgery for congenital heart defects. During corrective heart surgery, resections were taken, and the thymus tissue came from them. Within thymic and blood repertoires, V and J gene usage appeared to be biased. Related research has reported that thymic repertoires overlap highly among unrelated individuals.

The source of this sequence is a girl less than two years old with a congenital heart defect. V and J are TRBV28 and TRBJ2-5; possibly TRBD1 for D (5 bases). Input material: thymocytes. CDR3 sequence reads: CASRGHARTQYF. DNA of the CDR3: TGTGCCAGCAGGGGGCACGCGCGGACCCAGTACTTC.